The present entry profiles one TCR beta chain with its context. What it binds is unknown. Hyperthyroidism in these 18- to 65-year-old patients was newly diagnosed, lasting under 2 months. Trimming took 4 bases from V and 2 from J, leaving 6 bases between them. The CDR3 extends over 13 amino acids. CDR1 and CDR2 (germline): KGHDR, SFDVKD. Amplification targeted the TCR beta CDR3 regions, with RNA transcripts as the source material. After a first-round RT-PCR with HTBI primers, a second-round multiplex PCR was run. From the multiplex PCR reads, TCRdb called clonotypes with MiXCR, one entry per CDR3 protein. The table has 1 million to 1.3 million distinct CDR3 sequences, about two fifths seen once; the top ten hold roughly 10%. This sample is part of a study of Graves' ophthalmopathy and Graves' hyperthyroidism. Study as a whole: Ophthalmopathy absent within 18 months of follow-up marked hyperthyroidism as stable. Study observations and caveats: Most clonotypes expanded in thyroid above 0.001 frequency were present in blood too.

Material: peripheral blood or thyroid tissue (not recorded which). The chain is built from TRBV24-1 and TRBJ2-3; D gene uncertain. This clonotype originated in an adult man with Graves' hyperthyroidism. The CDR3 region has the DNA TGTGCCACCAGTGACCCAGACACAGATACGCAGTATTTT. Protein: CATSDPDTDTQYF.